The 23 T cell receptor beta chains below were found in one sample sequenced in a study of CD8+CD57+ T cells in acquired aplastic anemia. CDR3 and TCR beta VDJ profiling relied on genomic DNA as the template. TCRdb re-analysed the reads in MiXCR, keeping a single row per CDR3 protein. The sample consists of about 160,000 distinct CDR3 sequences, 45% to 55% of them appearing once. CD8+CD57+ cell expansion had been shown by flow cytometry in patients chosen for sequencing. Sequencing input: sorted CD4+, CD8+, or CD8+CD57+ T cells (not recorded which) from PBMCs. The receptors were sampled from a human donor with aplastic anemia.

This clonotype was found many times. This chain uses TRBV11-2 with TRBJ1-2; no firm D call. V was trimmed by 2 bases and J by 0 bases, leaving 13 bases between them. The CDR3 has 16 residues. CDR1 SGHAT and CDR2 FQNNGV come from the germline V gene. CDR3 in DNA: TGTGCCAGCAGCTTACAAGGCCCCCCTGCTAACTATGGCTACACCTTC. Amino acids: CASSLQGPPANYGYTF.

This clonotype was seen ten or more times. The rearrangement uses TRBV6-1 and TRBJ2-7; TRBD1 might be the D (5 bases). Per the germline V gene, CDR1 is MNHNS and CDR2 is SASEGT. Trimming removed 7 bases from V and 2 bases from J, with 15 bases in between. The CDR3 contains 14 residues. As DNA, the CDR3 is TGTGCCAGCATTCTGGGTGGACACACCTACGAGCAGTACTTC. Its translation: CASILGGHTYEQYF.

The sample holds a few counts of this clonotype. The junction shows a germline mismatch at one end, possibly a read error. V is TRBV7-2 and J is TRBJ2-5, with D perhaps matching TRBD1 (6 bases). Germline CDR1 is SGHTA and CDR2 is FQGNSA. The CDR3 totals 15 residues. CDR3 loop: CASVKAAGVQGTQYF. As DNA, the CDR3 is TGTGCCAGCGTAAAGGCGGCAGGGGTACAAGGGACCCAGTACTTC.

This clonotype occurred many times. The rearrangement uses TRBV10-3 and TRBJ1-5, with TRBD1 as a possible D gene (6 bases). CDR3 length equals 14 residues. Germline V lookup: CDR1 ENHRY, CDR2 SYGVKD. V lost 0 bases and J 7 bases, leaving 10 bases between the germline ends. CDR3 region: CAISESTGRQPQHF. CDR3 in DNA: TGTGCCATCAGTGAGTCTACAGGGAGACAGCCCCAGCATTTT.

The chain joins TRBV29-1 to TRBJ2-3; TRBD2 matches at 7 bases. This CDR3 contains 13 residues. The V segment lost 8 bases and the J segment 2 bases; nucleotides outside the gene matches: 7. Germline V gives CDR1 SQVTM, CDR2 ANQGSEA. For the CDR3, the DNA is TGCAGCAGTTACGGGGGGTTCACAGATACGCAGTATTTT. It yields the protein CSSYGGFTDTQYF.

This clonotype came up many times. The rearrangement links TRBV19 to TRBJ2-2; the D call may be TRBD1 or TRBD2 (5 bases each). CDR3 length: 18 residues. Germline V CDR1 and CDR2: LNHDA, SQIVND (reference sequence). V was trimmed by 5 bases and J by 0 bases, leaving 19 bases between them. The CDR3 spells CASSPIPSGTANTGELFF. The CDR3 DNA reads TGTGCCAGTAGTCCCATCCCCTCCGGGACCGCGAACACCGGGGAGCTGTTTTTT.

This clonotype was counted at least ten times. V usage is TRBV11-3 and J usage is TRBJ2-7, with a possible D match to TRBD2 (6 bases). V shed 5 bases and J shed 3 bases, with 14 bases lying between them. The CDR3 sequence is 14 residues long. CDR1 and CDR2 from the germline V gene are SGHNT and YENEEA. CDR3 DNA: TGTGCCAGCAGCGAACCGGGGGTTAACTACGAGCAGTACTTC. This gives the protein CASSEPGVNYEQYF.

With regard to this clonotype: Being one base from a much bigger clone, this may be a read error. The conserved final phenylalanine or tryptophan is absent from the CDR3, which likely points to a read error. The chain employs TRBV4-2 and TRBJ2-1, with 7 positions matching TRBD2. The germline CDR1 and CDR2 sequences are LGHNA and YNFKEQ. The CDR3 loop spans 15 amino acids. The V gene end was trimmed by 8 bases and the J gene end by 9 bases; junction bases not matched to a gene: 16. CDR3 DNA: TGTGCCAGCGCACGGAGGGCTAGCGGAGGGAGTGAGCAGTTCTAC. Translation gives CASARRASGGSEQFY.

This clonotype was picked up a small number of times. The chain uses TRBV20-1 and TRBJ1-5; no firm D call. Trimming left V 0 bases short and J 1 base short, with 10 bases between. This CDR3 comprises 15 residues. CDR1 DFQATT and CDR2 SNEGSKA come from the germline V gene (reference sequence). CDR3 protein: CSARDRGESNQPQHF. Here the CDR3 DNA reads TGCAGTGCTAGAGATCGGGGAGAAAGCAATCAGCCCCAGCATTTT.

The rearrangement uses TRBV5-1 and TRBJ2-1; D is possibly TRBD1 (5 bases). The CDR3 loop spans 14 amino acids. The V gene lost 4 bases and the J gene lost 4 bases, with 12 bases spanning the gap. The germline V gene encodes CDR1 SGHRS and CDR2 YFSETQ. The CDR3: CASSRDTGYNEQFF. The CDR3 DNA follows: TGCGCCAGCAGCAGGGATACAGGTTACAATGAGCAGTTCTTC.

As concerns this clonotype: This may stem from a read error, because a much larger clone lies one nucleotide away. This chain joins TRBV6-2 or TRBV6-3 and TRBJ1-5, with D maybe TRBD1 (5 bases). The germline V gene encodes CDR1 MNHEY and CDR2 SVGEGT. This CDR3 comprises 15 residues. CDR3 DNA sequence: TGTGCCAGCAGTTACCGGCAGGGTCGAGGGCAACCCCAGCGTTTT. This gives the protein CASSYRQGRGQPQRF.

This clonotype was detected many times. The chain is built from TRBV2 and TRBJ1-5, with 7 nucleotides matching TRBD1. Germline V gene lookup returns CDR1 SNHLY and CDR2 FYNNEI. The CDR3 loop spans 15 amino acids. V gave up 6 bases and J gave up 0 bases; unmatched junction bases: 5. The CDR3 is CASRAQGVSNQPQHF. The CDR3, as DNA: TGTGCCAGCAGGGCTCAGGGGGTTAGCAATCAGCCCCAGCATTTT.

This clonotype was found many times. CDR3 sequence: CASSSRRGQSYNEQFF. DNA of the CDR3: TGTGCCAGCAGCTCGAGACGGGGACAGAGCTACAATGAGCAGTTCTTC. V usage is TRBV7-2 and J usage is TRBJ2-1; the match to TRBD1 covers 7 bases. V dropped 4 bases and J dropped 3; count of bases not matched to a gene: 9. CDR1 SGHTA and CDR2 FQGNSA come from the germline V gene. There are 16 residues in the CDR3.

V and J are TRBV7-6 and TRBJ1-1; D unresolved. Trimming left V 4 bases short and J 4 bases short, with 10 bases between. Germline V gene sequence: CDR1 SGHVS, CDR2 FNYEAQ. This CDR3 has 13 residues. CDR3 loop: CASSWMVSTEAFF. In nucleotides, the CDR3 is TGTGCCAGCAGCTGGATGGTAAGCACTGAAGCTTTCTTT. The full variable domain, its missing parts supplied by reference TRBV7-6 and TRBJ1-1, is GAGVSQSPRYKVTKRGQDVALRCDPISGHVSLYWYRQALGQGPEFLTYFNYEAQQDKSGLPNDRFSAERPEGSISTLTIQRTEQRDSAMYRCASSWMVSTEAFFGQGTRLTVV.

The chain couples TRBV19 to TRBJ2-1; tentatively, D is TRBD2 (6 bases). Per the germline V gene, CDR1 is LNHDA and CDR2 is SQIVND (reference sequence). There are 14 residues in the CDR3. V was trimmed by 2 bases and J by 8 bases, leaving 13 bases between them. The CDR3 region is CASSISLASDEQFF. CDR3 nucleotides: TGTGCCAGTAGTATATCTTTGGCTAGCGATGAGCAGTTCTTC.

CDR3 DNA sequence: TGTGCCAGCAGCTCAGGACTAGCGGGAGACCGACGCGAGCAGTACTTC. This translates into CASSSGLAGDRREQYF. The rearrangement joins TRBV7-3 to TRBJ2-7, with 13 nucleotides matching TRBD2. The CDR3 has 16 residues. J gave up 6 bases and V 4 bases, and 9 bases lay outside the gene matches. Germline loops: CDR1 SGHTA, CDR2 FQGTGA.

The sample holds one count of this clonotype. The chain uses TRBV7-8 and TRBJ2-5; D might be TRBD1 (7 bases). Per germline, CDR1 SGHVS and CDR2 FQNEAQ. Trimming shortened V by 1 base and J by 3 bases, and 18 bases separated the two germline ends. This CDR3 has 17 residues. CDR3 amino acids: CASSLGQGGIGKETQYF. Here the CDR3 DNA reads TGTGCCAGCAGCTTAGGACAGGGAGGAATTGGTAAAGAGACCCAGTACTTC.

The V call is TRBV2, the J call TRBJ2-3; 7 bases match TRBD2. Trimming took 3 bases from V and 3 from J; bases not matched to a gene: 6. The CDR3 contains 15 residues. The germline V gene encodes CDR1 SNHLY and CDR2 FYNNEI. The CDR3 coding sequence is TGTGCCAGCAGTGACGGCGCGGGAGCTACAGATACGCAGTATTTT. Amino acids: CASSDGAGATDTQYF.

This clonotype was counted at least ten times. The rearrangement joins TRBV7-8 to TRBJ2-5; tentatively, D is TRBD1 or TRBD2 (5 bases each). V was shortened by 2 bases and J by 8 bases, with 18 bases between the two germline ends. CDR1 and CDR2 (germline): SGHVS, FQNEAQ. This CDR3 has 15 amino acids. The CDR3 sequence is CASSLPGTRTATQYF. The CDR3 DNA sequence: TGTGCCAGCAGCTTACCGGGGACCCGCACCGCAACCCAGTACTTC.

A note on this clonotype: This may stem from a read error, because a much larger clone lies one nucleotide away. The V call is TRBV5-1, the J call TRBJ2-1, with 8 bases aligning to TRBD2. Germline CDR1 reads SGHRS; CDR2 reads YFSETQ. The CDR3 extends over 17 amino acids. The ends lost 2 bases at V and 0 bases at J; junction bases unmatched: 7. As DNA, the CDR3 is TGCGCCAGCAGCTTCCGATCGGGAGGGAGCTCCTACAATGAGCAGTTCTTC. It encodes CASSFRSGGSSYNEQFF.

This chain connects TRBV2 to TRBJ2-3; 8 bases are a match to TRBD1. The CDR3 sequence is 14 residues long. Germline loops: CDR1 SNHLY, CDR2 FYNNEI. The V gene end was trimmed by 6 bases and the J gene end by 0 bases; junction bases not matched to a gene: 2. The CDR3 protein is CASSRGRSTDTQYF. Written as DNA, the CDR3 is TGTGCCAGCAGCAGGGGGCGCAGCACAGATACGCAGTATTTT.

CDR3: CATSNVGWETQYF. The CDR3 bases are TGTGCCACCAGCAATGTGGGCTGGGAGACCCAGTACTTC. This chain links TRBV15 with TRBJ2-5; no definite D call. CDR1 is LNHNV and CDR2 is YYDKDF in the germline V gene (reference sequence). CDR3 length: 13 residues. V dropped 4 bases and J dropped 5 bases, with 11 bases sitting between them.

The chain combines TRBV9 with TRBJ2-1; no firm D call. V lost 2 bases to trimming and J lost 0 bases, with 9 bases between them. This CDR3 is built from 15 residues. CDR1 SGDLS and CDR2 YYNGEE come from the germline V gene. The CDR3 sequence: CASSVYQSSYNEQFF. The CDR3 nucleotides read TGTGCCAGCAGCGTTTATCAAAGCTCCTACAATGAGCAGTTCTTC.